One and the same sample provided the 10 T cell receptor beta chains below, sequenced in a study of control samples from healthy donors and cancer patients. Some clones are missing from TCRdb's copy, which holds only in-frame ones; the method was immunoSEQ multiplex PCR. The sample contains under 450,000 clones, about 93% of which appear only once. The sequenced sample consisted of PBMCs. Receptors were obtained from a man aged 35 to 55 with head and neck cancer.

The chain recombines TRBV6-1 with TRBJ1-5; D is ambiguous. Between the trimmed V and J ends, which lost 0 bases and 4 bases, there was a span of 7 bases. The CDR3 has 14 residues. Germline lookup yields CDR1 MNHNS and CDR2 SASEGT. In DNA form, the CDR3 reads TGTGCCAGCAGTGAAGCCTTGCGGAATCAGCCCCAGCATTTT. Translation: CASSEALRNQPQHF.

The gene calls are TRBV4-2 and TRBJ2-2; 9 nucleotides match TRBD2. The CDR3 covers 17 residues. Germline V gene sequence: CDR1 LGHNA, CDR2 YNFKEQ. The J segment lost 9 bases and the V segment lost 5 bases, leaving 16 bases of the junction unmatched. The CDR3: CASSSLGVAGVGRELFF. Written as DNA, the CDR3 is TGTGCCAGCAGCAGTCTAGGAGTAGCGGGAGTTGGGAGGGAGCTGTTTTTT.

The rearrangement joins TRBV7-8 to TRBJ1-1; 9 bases are a match to TRBD1. With 5 bases clipped from V and 11 bases from J, the junction kept 3 bases outside the gene matches. The CDR3 has 11 amino acids. Germline CDR1 SGHVS, CDR2 FQNEAQ. CDR3 DNA: TGTGCCAGCAGCCACGACAGGGGGGCTTTCTTT. It codes for CASSHDRGAFF.

CDR3 nucleotide sequence: TGTGCCAGCAGGGCAAACTATGGCTACACCTTC. This encodes CASRANYGYTF. J is TRBJ1-2 and V is TRBV28, with D uncertain. Looked up from germline, CDR1 is MDHEN and CDR2 is SYDVKM. V lost 6 bases and J 2 bases, leaving 4 bases between the germline ends. The CDR3 length is 11 residues.

This sequence joins TRBV7-9 and TRBJ2-3; D not certain. Germline CDR1 is SEHNR and CDR2 is FQNEAQ (reference sequence). The CDR3 runs to 14 residues. Trimming stripped 0 bases from V and 6 bases from J, with 10 bases between. CDR3 protein: CASSLAVSVDTQYF. CDR3 DNA sequence: TGTGCCAGCAGCTTAGCTGTCTCTGTGGATACGCAGTATTTT.

The rearrangement links TRBV7-9 to TRBJ2-5, with TRBD1 identical over 8 bases. The CDR3 length is 14 residues. CDR1 SEHNR and CDR2 FQNEAQ come from the germline V gene (reference sequence). Trimming removed 5 bases from V and 5 bases from J; junction bases left unmatched: 7. The CDR3 sequence is CASSPRQGRETQYF. CDR3 nucleotide sequence: TGTGCCAGCAGCCCCAGACAGGGGCGGGAGACCCAGTACTTC.

The rearrangement links TRBV20-1 to TRBJ2-5; TRBD1 might be the D (6 bases). The germline V gene encodes CDR1 DFQATT and CDR2 SNEGSKA (reference sequence). This CDR3 contains 11 residues. Trimming stripped 4 bases from V and 5 bases from J, with 8 bases between. The CDR3 protein is CSANRVETQYF. CDR3 nucleotide sequence: TGCAGTGCTAACAGGGTTGAGACCCAGTACTTC.

CDR3 nucleotides: TGTGCCAGCAAGGCCGTTACAGATACGCAGTATTTT. This translates into CASKAVTDTQYF. The gene calls are TRBV6-5 and TRBJ2-3, with D hard to call. CDR3 length: 12 amino acids. V dropped 7 bases and J dropped 3 bases, with 8 bases sitting between them. Germline V gene sequence: CDR1 MNHEY, CDR2 SVGAGI.

This chain links TRBV10-2 with TRBJ1-1, with D tentatively TRBD1 (6 bases). Germline V lookup: CDR1 WSHSY, CDR2 SAAADI. CDR3 size: 18 residues. V shed 6 bases and J shed 0 bases, with 23 bases lying between them. CDR3 nucleotide sequence: TGCGCCAGCAGCCTCACGGGGGGGCGCGTGTGGTTGAACACTGAAGCTTTCTTT. This encodes CASSLTGGRVWLNTEAFF.

CDR3 amino acids: CASSYATGGRSNTGELFF. DNA of the CDR3: TGTGCCAGCAGTTACGCGACGGGAGGCAGGTCGAACACCGGGGAGCTGTTTTTT. The chain has TRBV6-2 or TRBV6-3 and TRBJ2-2; 7 positions match TRBD2. CDR1 is MNHEY, CDR2 SVGEGT, per germline. The CDR3 is 18 amino acids. V lost 2 bases, J lost 0 bases, and 9 bases stayed unmatched.